A single sample gave rise to the 11 T cell receptor beta chains below, sequenced in a study of shared clonotypes between healthy human individuals. Naive CD8 cells comprised CD45RO-negative, CCR7-positively selected cells, excluding terminally differentiated effector memory CD45RA+ cells. Generated by immunoSEQ multiplex PCR, the TCRdb table keeps only in-frame clones and is missing some. The sample contains about 870,000 clones, about 92% of which appear only once. The material sequenced was naive CD8+ T cells sorted from blood. The receptors here all came from a young man in good health.

The chain joins TRBV4-2 to TRBJ2-1; 9 bases fit TRBD2. The trim removed 3 bases at V and 2 bases at J, leaving 14 bases unmatched. Germline V gene data show CDR1 as LGHNA and CDR2 as YNFKEQ. The CDR3 spans 19 residues. The CDR3 loop is CASSQPPTIAGEPYNEQFF. As DNA, the CDR3 is TGTGCCAGCAGCCAGCCCCCCACGATAGCGGGAGAACCCTACAATGAGCAGTTCTTC.

This clone was seen just once. The chain uses TRBV2 and TRBJ1-5; tentative D call: TRBD1 (6 bases). The CDR3 totals 16 residues. V lost 2 bases and J 1 base, leaving 12 bases between the germline ends. Per germline, CDR1 SNHLY and CDR2 FYNNEI. The CDR3 sequence is CASSERGRVSNQPQHF. DNA of the CDR3: TGTGCCAGCAGTGAACGGGGGCGCGTCAGCAATCAGCCCCAGCATTTT.

V and J are TRBV25-1 and TRBJ2-3, with D unresolved. The V gene lost 6 bases and the J gene lost 0 bases, with 4 bases spanning the gap. Germline CDR1 and CDR2: MGHDK and SYGVNS. The CDR3 consists of 12 residues. In nucleotides, the CDR3 is TGTGCCAGCAGGGGGAGCACAGATACGCAGTATTTT. This gives the protein CASRGSTDTQYF.

As to this clone: This sample includes further DNA sequences coding for the same CDR3. V gene TRBV29-1 combines with J gene TRBJ2-7; the match to TRBD1 covers 7 bases. This CDR3 spans 14 amino acids. Germline V gives CDR1 SQVTM, CDR2 ANQGSEA. Unmatched junction bases numbered 2, after V lost 0 bases and J lost 0 bases. CDR3 amino acids: CSVEDRTGSYEQYF. CDR3 nucleotide sequence: TGCAGCGTTGAAGACAGGACAGGCTCCTACGAGCAGTACTTC.

The chain employs TRBV7-3 and TRBJ2-1; 12 bases fit TRBD2. This CDR3 contains 14 residues. Germline CDR1 and CDR2: SGHTA and FQGTGA. Losses at the gene ends were 2 bases for V and 8 bases for J; bases not matched to a gene: 1. CDR3 protein: CASSLLAGGDEQFF. CDR3 DNA: TGTGCCAGCAGCTTACTAGCGGGAGGGGATGAGCAGTTCTTC.

This chain connects TRBV13 to TRBJ2-3; TRBD1 matches at 10 bases. The CDR3 is 16 amino acids. V dropped 4 bases and J dropped 5; count of bases not matched to a gene: 9. From germline, CDR1 is PRHDT and CDR2 FYEKMQ (reference sequence). This chain's CDR3 is CASSSRRTGGGDTQYF. For the CDR3, the DNA is TGTGCCAGCAGCTCTCGGAGGACAGGGGGGGGAGATACGCAGTATTTT.

The chain couples TRBV2 to TRBJ2-1; D remains ambiguous. Germline values: CDR1 SNHLY, CDR2 FYNNEI. The CDR3 is made up of 11 amino acids. The germline V and J ends were trimmed by 6 bases and 7 bases, with 7 bases remaining between them. CDR3 DNA sequence: TGTGCCAGCAGAAAGAGGAATGAGCAGTTCTTC. Residues: CASRKRNEQFF.

In its sample, this clone was seen once. This rearrangement joins TRBV10-3 to TRBJ2-3, with D possibly TRBD1 on 5 matching bases. Trimming pared 0 bases from V and 0 bases from J, leaving 10 bases between. This CDR3 region has 16 residues. The germline V gene encodes CDR1 ENHRY and CDR2 SYGVKD. CDR3 protein: CAISESNDRSTDTQYF. The CDR3 DNA reads TGTGCCATCAGTGAGTCTAATGACAGAAGCACAGATACGCAGTATTTT.

This clone was counted only a few times. This chain uses TRBV25-1 with TRBJ1-1; 9 bases line up with TRBD1. The CDR3 length is 14 residues. The ends lost 4 bases at V and 2 bases at J; junction bases unmatched: 2. The germline V gene encodes CDR1 MGHDK and CDR2 SYGVNS. CDR3 loop: CASSADRGNTEAFF. As DNA, the CDR3 is TGTGCCAGCAGTGCGGACAGGGGAAACACTGAAGCTTTCTTT.

The chain joins TRBV14 to TRBJ2-3, with a possible D match to TRBD2 (5 bases). This CDR3 has 15 residues. Germline CDR1 SGHDN, CDR2 FVKESK. V lost 2 bases to trimming and J lost 5 bases, with 14 bases between them. CDR3 sequence reads: CASSQLPGLGDTQYF. CDR3 coding DNA: TGTGCCAGCAGCCAACTCCCGGGGTTAGGAGATACGCAGTATTTT.

The chain carries TRBV11-2 and TRBJ2-4; D is unclear. The CDR3 has 18 residues. The germline V and J ends were trimmed by 3 bases and 3 bases, with 21 bases remaining between them. Germline lookup yields CDR1 SGHAT and CDR2 FQNNGV. The CDR3 nucleotides are TGTGCCAGCAGCTTGCGCGGAGACACCGCCTTGGGCAAAAACATTCAGTACTTC. Protein: CASSLRGDTALGKNIQYF.